This T cell receptor beta chain was captured in a study of cytomegalovirus exposure and HLA in healthy donors. General study points: A later analysis found that most CMV-associated TCR beta chains appeared HLA-restricted. The authors excluded some V segments, including TRBV6-2 and TRBV6-3, as indistinguishable. Reportedly, cytomegalovirus status was diagnosed with high sensitivity and specificity.

The CDR3 contains 12 residues. CDR1 is SGHAT and CDR2 is FQDESV in the germline V gene (reference sequence). Trimming removed 2 bases at V and 6 bases at J, with 4 bases between. PCR used 60 Vbeta primers and 13 Jbeta primers. Measured with immunoSEQ multiplex PCR; TCRdb has only the in-frame clones, and not every one. In the table there are some 110,000 clones, 77% of which are singletons. With regard to this clone: Its antigen is currently unknown.

This clonotype was obtained from a woman aged 40 to 50 in good health and CMV-seropositive. Sequenced input: PBMCs. The chain couples TRBV11-1 to TRBJ2-2, with D unclear. CDR3 DNA sequence: TGTGCCAGCAGCTTACTCCCCGGGGAGCTGTTTTTT. Encoded protein: CASSLLPGELFF.